This TCR beta chain was captured in a study of CD8+ T cells in alopecia areata. Study information: Twice a day, 5 to 10 mg of oral tofacitinib was administered to treated patients. Dosing spanned 6 to 18 months on tofacitinib, then 6 months off drug.

cDNA prepared by RNA extraction and subsequent reverse transcription served as the template for sequencing. Clones were read by immunoSEQ multiplex PCR, and TCRdb kept only the in-frame ones, dropping some. The repertoire includes under 350,000 clones, 55% to 75% of them detected once, and under 2% sits in the top ten. Study-wide results and caveats: Clonality exceeded that of normal scalp in lesional scalp, most notably in alopecia totalis/universalis.

Treatment given: oral pan-JAK inhibitor, 5-10 mg twice daily. Alopecia areata patients gave lesional scalp punch biopsies and peripheral blood samples. Regarding this clone: What it binds is not known.

The CDR3 is 16 amino acids. Trimming cost V 0 bases and J 0 bases, with 11 bases left between them. The germline CDR1 and CDR2 sequences are SGHAT and FQNNGV. The sequence was collected from a human donor with alopecia areata. The chain is built from TRBV11-2 and TRBJ1-2; perhaps TRBD1 as D (6 bases). This material consisted of CD4+ T cells sorted from blood, taken at week 24, from a patient treated with tofacitinib. The DNA for the CDR3 is TGTGCCAGCAGCTTAGAGCCCAGGGGTGCTAACTATGGCTACACCTTC. This translates into CASSLEPRGANYGYTF.